Listed below are T cell receptor beta chains from one sample, sequenced in a study of cytomegalovirus exposure and HLA in healthy donors. Data came from immunoSEQ multiplex PCR; TCRdb stores just in-frame clones and leaves some out. The table includes fewer than 150,000 clones, over 70% detected once. Sequenced sample: PBMCs. The source of these receptors is a man aged 35 to 55 in good health and CMV-seropositive. The CDR3 runs from the conserved cysteine through the conserved F or W. The order of the fields is clone size, D gene, V gene, J gene, CDR3 protein, CDR3 DNA. The D gene is left open where the match is weak. Not all rows give a size; the values are once, few, many and, for expanded clones, a class.

-,-,TRBV6-5,TRBJ1-3,CASSSGYSGNTIYF,TGTGCCAGCAGTTCAGGGTATAGTGGAAACACCATATATTTT
few,-,TRBV21-1,TRBJ2-3,CASSPAEGQTSTDTQYF,TGTGCCAGCAGCCCCGCAGAGGGACAGACTAGCACAGATACGCAGTATTTT
-,TRBD1,TRBV19,TRBJ1-1,CASSSRQGLNTEAFF,TGTGCCAGTAGTTCGAGACAGGGTCTCAACACTGAAGCTTTCTTT
-,-,TRBV15,TRBJ2-5,CATSRGGSGETQYF,TGTGCCACCAGCAGAGGGGGGAGCGGGGAGACCCAGTACTTC
-,TRBD2,TRBV6-5,TRBJ2-3,CASSYLGLAGPDTQYF,TGTGCCAGCAGTTACCTGGGACTAGCGGGACCAGATACGCAGTATTTT
-,TRBD1,TRBV5-6,TRBJ2-2,CASSLVDRRTGELFF,TGTGCCAGCAGCTTGGTGGACAGGAGAACCGGGGAGCTGTTTTTT
few,-,TRBV6-6,TRBJ2-2,CASSSRQGANTGELFF,TGTGCCAGCAGTTCCCGGCAGGGCGCGAACACCGGGGAGCTGTTTTTT
-,-,TRBV2,TRBJ2-7,CASSGRESSYEQYF,TGTGCCAGCAGTGGACGGGAAAGCTCCTACGAGCAGTACTTC
few,TRBD2,TRBV19,TRBJ2-7,CASSIIGLAGGPASYEQYF,TGTGCCAGTAGTATAATAGGGCTAGCGGGGGGGCCCGCCTCCTACGAGCAGTACTTC
-,-,TRBV7-6,TRBJ1-2,CASSGGRGGNGYTF,TGTGCCAGCAGCGGTGGACGGGGGGGAAATGGCTACACCTTC
few,TRBD2,TRBV7-6,TRBJ2-1,CASSRLGGGGIHEQFF,TGTGCCAGCAGCCGTCTAGGCGGGGGGGGGATCCATGAGCAGTTCTTC
few,-,TRBV7-2,TRBJ1-5,CASNPRGWDQPQHF,TGTGCCAGCAACCCCAGGGGCTGGGATCAGCCCCAGCATTTT
once,-,TRBV19,TRBJ1-5,CASNHRWGEGNQPQHF,TGTGCCAGTAACCACCGGTGGGGGGAAGGCAATCAGCCCCAGCATTTT
-,-,TRBV19,TRBJ2-1,CASSKLEGNEQFF,TGTGCCAGTAGTAAGCTAGAAGGCAATGAGCAGTTCTTC
-,TRBD2,TRBV5-1,TRBJ2-1,CASSHPTIREGVLYEQFF,TGCGCCAGCAGCCACCCCACGATCCGGGAGGGGGTTTTGTATGAGCAGTTCTTC
-,TRBD2,TRBV5-8,TRBJ2-1,CASRKTGLAGGPYNEQFF,TGTGCCAGCAGGAAGACGGGACTAGCGGGAGGTCCCTACAATGAGCAGTTCTTC
-,-,TRBV7-2,TRBJ1-1,CASSLGGSRGTEAFF,TGTGCCAGCAGCTTAGGGGGCTCTAGGGGCACTGAAGCTTTCTTT
-,TRBD1,TRBV7-9,TRBJ2-2,CASSWIQGGQGTGELFF,TGTGCCAGCAGCTGGATTCAAGGGGGACAGGGAACCGGGGAGCTGTTTTTT